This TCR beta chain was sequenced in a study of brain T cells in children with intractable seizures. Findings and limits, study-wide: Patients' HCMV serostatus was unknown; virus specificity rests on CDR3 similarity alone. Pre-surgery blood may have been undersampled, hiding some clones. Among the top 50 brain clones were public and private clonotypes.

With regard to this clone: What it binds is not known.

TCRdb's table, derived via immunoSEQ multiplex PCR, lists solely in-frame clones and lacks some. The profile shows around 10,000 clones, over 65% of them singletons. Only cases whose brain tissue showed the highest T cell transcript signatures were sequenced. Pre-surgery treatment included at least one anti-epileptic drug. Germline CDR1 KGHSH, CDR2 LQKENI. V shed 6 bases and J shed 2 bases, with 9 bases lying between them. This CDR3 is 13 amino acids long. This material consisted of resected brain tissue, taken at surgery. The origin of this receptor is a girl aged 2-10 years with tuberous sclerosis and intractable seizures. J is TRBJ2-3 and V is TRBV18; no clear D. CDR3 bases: TGTGCCAGCTCGATAACTCACACAGATACGCAGTATTTT. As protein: CASSITHTDTQYF.